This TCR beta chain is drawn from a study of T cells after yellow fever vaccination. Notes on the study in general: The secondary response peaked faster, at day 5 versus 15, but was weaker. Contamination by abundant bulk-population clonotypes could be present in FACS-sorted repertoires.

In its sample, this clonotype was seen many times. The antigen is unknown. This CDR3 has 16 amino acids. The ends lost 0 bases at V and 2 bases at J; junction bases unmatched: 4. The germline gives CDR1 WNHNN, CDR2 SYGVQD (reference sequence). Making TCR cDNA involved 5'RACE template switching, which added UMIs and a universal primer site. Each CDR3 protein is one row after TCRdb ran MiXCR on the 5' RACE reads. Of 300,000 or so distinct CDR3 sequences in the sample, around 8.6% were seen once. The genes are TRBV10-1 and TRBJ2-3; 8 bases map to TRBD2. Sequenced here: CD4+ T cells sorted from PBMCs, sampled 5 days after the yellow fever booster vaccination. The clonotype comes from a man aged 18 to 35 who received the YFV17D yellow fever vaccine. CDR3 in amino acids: CASSESRRGVTDTQYF. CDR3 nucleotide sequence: TGCGCCAGCAGTGAGTCTAGGCGGGGGGTCACAGATACGCAGTATTTT.